This TCR beta chain was sequenced during a study of T cells in Graves' hyperthyroidism and ophthalmopathy. RNA transcripts gave rise to amplified TCR beta CDR3 regions. The study used the HTBI primer set for a first-round RT-PCR of the TCR CDR3. TCRdb used MiXCR to reprocess the multiplex PCR reads, holding one entry per CDR3 protein. Of 700,000 or so distinct CDR3 sequences listed, 16% were seen once; the top ten hold under 9.5%. The CDR3 loop spans 13 amino acids. The sequencing input was blood. The gene calls are TRBV3-2 and TRBJ1-5. TRBV3-2 is designated a pseudogene. The TCR comes from a man aged 18 to 35 with Graves' hyperthyroidism. The CDR3 sequence: CASSQGYQQPQHF. CDR3 nucleotides: TGTGCCAGCAGCCAAGGTTACCAGCAGCCCCAGCATTTT.